What follows are 7 T cell receptor beta chains derived from one specimen sequenced in a study of vaccination effects on CD4 cells after COVID-19 (dated 2022 in TCRdb). These receptors have no known antigen. The library was obtained by the immunoSEQ multiplex PCR assay. TCRdb mirrors the immuneACCESS table, restricted to in-frame sequences. Some clones are absent from its copies; in checked studies, under half trace to an unresolved V gene, and the reason for the others is unknown. The sample data list tens of thousands of clones, and around 75% of these were observed just once. The ten largest make up roughly 4% of the sample. In the ViraFEST assay, PBMC were stimulated with viral peptide pools, and TCR sequencing was then used to find antigen-specific CD4+ T cell clonotypes based on their expansion. After around ten days of culture, CD4+ T cells were isolated with the EasySep CD4+ T cell isolation kit. None of the healthy vaccine recipients had a prior SARS-CoV-2 infection, which was confirmed by nucleocapsid antibody tests that came back negative both before and after vaccination.

Material: CD4+ T cells from PBMCs cultured with HCoV-OC43 spike peptides, obtained before COVID-19 vaccination. The sample's cell subset or site label is to be understood as: HCoV-OC43 spike overlapping peptide pool stimulation. The receptors were sampled from a human donor who received a COVID-19 vaccine.

This clone was counted only a few times. The chain has TRBV7-2 and TRBJ2-5; 9 bases fit TRBD2. Germline assignment: CDR1 SGHTA and CDR2 FQGNSA. The CDR3 consists of 18 residues. J gave up 4 bases and V 1 base, and 13 bases lay outside the gene matches. The chain's CDR3 is CASSLVFSGGGAVETQYF. Written as DNA, the CDR3 is TGTGCCAGCAGCTTAGTCTTTAGTGGCGGGGGGGCCGTAGAGACCCAGTACTTC.

The chain combines TRBV30 with TRBJ2-2; 10 nucleotides agree with TRBD2. Germline V gene lookup returns CDR1 GTSNPN and CDR2 SVGIG (reference sequence). The CDR3 has 15 amino acids. V was clipped by 3 bases and J by 5 bases; unmatched bases: 6. This CDR3 reads CAWSLAGAGTGELFF. CDR3 DNA: TGTGCCTGGAGCCTAGCGGGGGCGGGTACCGGGGAGCTGTTTTTT.

V is TRBV6-1 and J is TRBJ2-1, with TRBD2 matching over 8 bases. The CDR3 contains 13 residues. CDR1 MNHNS and CDR2 SASEGT come from the germline V gene. J gave up 4 bases and V 4 bases, and 0 bases lay outside the gene matches. The DNA for the CDR3 is TGTGCCAGCAGTGTAGCGGGGTACAATGAGCAGTTCTTC. It yields the protein CASSVAGYNEQFF.

V is TRBV2 and J is TRBJ2-7; the match to TRBD1 covers 11 bases. In germline, CDR1 is SNHLY, CDR2 FYNNEI. V shed 6 bases, J shed 8 bases, and the junction held 6 bases outside the gene matches. This CDR3 comprises 13 residues. CDR3 loop: CASSAGTGGKQYV. Here the CDR3 DNA reads TGTGCCAGCAGCGCGGGGACAGGGGGAAAGCAGTACGTC.

This chain uses TRBV6-1 with TRBJ2-5; TRBD2 agrees at 8 bases. CDR3 size: 14 residues. The junction had 1 base not matched to a gene; V was cut back by 3 bases and J by 1 base. CDR1 and CDR2 from the germline V gene are MNHNS and SASEGT. The CDR3 DNA reads TGTGCCAGCAGTGAGCGGGGGGCCCAAGAGACCCAGTACTTC. Amino acids: CASSERGAQETQYF.

The V call is TRBV12-3 or TRBV12-4, the J call TRBJ1-2; 8 nucleotides line up with TRBD1. The CDR3 has 12 amino acids. V lost 5 bases to trimming and J lost 7 bases; unmatched junction nucleotides: 3. CDR3 sequence reads: CASSITGGGYTF. In DNA form, the CDR3 reads TGTGCCAGCAGTATCACAGGGGGTGGCTACACCTTC.

The genes are TRBV5-1 and TRBJ2-3; possibly TRBD2 for D (6 bases). V was trimmed by 4 bases and J by 3 bases, leaving 12 bases between them. Germline lookup yields CDR1 SGHRS and CDR2 YFSETQ. There are 14 residues in the CDR3. The CDR3 region is CASSTGAATDTQYF. In DNA form, the CDR3 reads TGCGCCAGCAGCACGGGAGCTGCGACAGATACGCAGTATTTT. Variable domain in full (rest from reference TRBV5-1 and TRBJ2-3): KAGVTQTPRYLIKTRGQQVTLSCSPISGHRSVSWYQQTPGQGLQFLFEYFSETQRNKGNFPGRFSGRQFSNSRSEMNVSTLELGDSALYLCASSTGAATDTQYFGPGTRLTVL.